Listed below are T cell receptor beta chains from one sample, sequenced in a study of cytomegalovirus exposure and HLA in healthy donors. TCRdb's table, derived via immunoSEQ multiplex PCR, lists solely in-frame clones and lacks some. The data show roughly 200,000 clones, with roughly 12% seen just once and approximately 8.4% held by the top ten. Sequenced sample: PBMCs. These TCRs come from a man aged 45 to 65 in good health and CMV-seropositive. Each CDR3 is given with its conserved first and last residue. The order of the fields is D gene, CDR3 length, J gene, V gene, clone size, CDR3 protein, CDR3 DNA. A D gene is named only where the DNA matches it firmly. Size values are once, few and many counts, or a class for expanded clones, and some rows have none.

D gene: NA; CDR3 length: 15; J gene: TRBJ1-4; V gene: TRBV11-2; clone size: NA; CDR3 protein: CASSLTGGDNEKLFF; CDR3 DNA: TGTGCCAGCAGCCTGACGGGGGGCGATAATGAAAAACTGTTTTTT
D gene: NA; CDR3 length: 14; J gene: TRBJ1-1; V gene: TRBV5-1; clone size: NA; CDR3 protein: CASSLGLPGTEAFF; CDR3 DNA: TGCGCCAGCAGCTTGGGCCTGCCAGGCACTGAAGCTTTCTTT
D gene: TRBD1; CDR3 length: 15; J gene: TRBJ1-2; V gene: TRBV19; clone size: once; CDR3 protein: CASTLNRQGRYGYTF; CDR3 DNA: TGTGCCAGTACCCTAAATAGACAGGGCAGGTATGGCTACACCTTC
D gene: NA; CDR3 length: 14; J gene: TRBJ2-3; V gene: TRBV15; clone size: NA; CDR3 protein: CATSRDYEGHTQYF; CDR3 DNA: TGTGCCACCAGCAGAGACTACGAGGGCCATACGCAGTATTTT
D gene: NA; CDR3 length: 14; J gene: TRBJ1-3; V gene: TRBV15; clone size: NA; CDR3 protein: CATSRGRTYNTIYF; CDR3 DNA: TGTGCCACCAGCAGAGGGAGGACCTATAACACCATATATTTT
D gene: TRBD1; CDR3 length: 16; J gene: TRBJ2-2; V gene: TRBV6-6; clone size: NA; CDR3 protein: CASSPQGAPNTGELFF; CDR3 DNA: TGTGCCAGCAGTCCACAGGGGGCGCCGAACACCGGGGAGCTGTTTTTT
D gene: NA; CDR3 length: 15; J gene: TRBJ1-1; V gene: TRBV9; clone size: NA; CDR3 protein: CASSVGGLKNTEAFF; CDR3 DNA: TGTGCCAGCAGCGTAGGGGGGCTCAAGAACACTGAAGCTTTCTTT
D gene: NA; CDR3 length: 15; J gene: TRBJ1-4; V gene: TRBV5-4; clone size: NA; CDR3 protein: CASSLTTAINEKLFF; CDR3 DNA: TGTGCCAGCAGCCTGACGACAGCTATCAATGAAAAACTGTTTTTT
D gene: NA; CDR3 length: 16; J gene: TRBJ2-4; V gene: TRBV5-6; clone size: NA; CDR3 protein: CASSSLIAVAKNIQYF; CDR3 DNA: TGTGCCAGCAGCTCCCTCATAGCGGTAGCCAAAAACATTCAGTACTTC
D gene: NA; CDR3 length: 15; J gene: TRBJ1-3; V gene: TRBV11-2; clone size: NA; CDR3 protein: CASSLEGSSGNTIYF; CDR3 DNA: TGTGCCAGCAGCTTAGAGGGGAGCTCTGGAAACACCATATATTTT
D gene: NA; CDR3 length: 13; J gene: TRBJ2-5; V gene: TRBV11-3; clone size: NA; CDR3 protein: CASSQRRGETQYF; CDR3 DNA: TGTGCCAGCAGCCAAAGACGGGGGGAGACCCAGTACTTC
D gene: TRBD1; CDR3 length: 14; J gene: TRBJ2-3; V gene: TRBV9; clone size: NA; CDR3 protein: CASSVGQGADTQYF; CDR3 DNA: TGTGCCAGCAGCGTCGGACAGGGGGCAGATACGCAGTATTTT
D gene: NA; CDR3 length: 13; J gene: TRBJ1-4; V gene: TRBV7-8; clone size: few; CDR3 protein: CATHREPNEKLFF; CDR3 DNA: TGTGCCACCCACAGGGAACCAAATGAAAAACTGTTTTTT
D gene: NA; CDR3 length: 15; J gene: TRBJ1-5; V gene: TRBV4-1; clone size: few; CDR3 protein: CASSQDGQVNQPQHF; CDR3 DNA: TGCGCCAGCAGCCAAGATGGGCAGGTCAATCAGCCCCAGCATTTT
D gene: TRBD1; CDR3 length: 13; J gene: TRBJ1-2; V gene: TRBV5-1; clone size: NA; CDR3 protein: CASNPGGAYGYTF; CDR3 DNA: TGCGCCAGCAACCCAGGGGGCGCCTATGGCTACACCTTC
D gene: TRBD1; CDR3 length: 15; J gene: TRBJ1-1; V gene: TRBV19; clone size: few; CDR3 protein: CASRTGTVLNTEAFF; CDR3 DNA: TGTGCCAGTAGGACCGGGACAGTGTTGAACACTGAAGCTTTCTTT
D gene: TRBD2; CDR3 length: 14; J gene: TRBJ2-7; V gene: TRBV7-9; clone size: NA; CDR3 protein: CASRASGGAYEQYF; CDR3 DNA: TGTGCCAGCAGGGCTAGCGGGGGGGCCTACGAGCAGTACTTC
D gene: NA; CDR3 length: 15; J gene: TRBJ2-7; V gene: TRBV27; clone size: NA; CDR3 protein: CASSLSFEDSYEQYF; CDR3 DNA: TGTGCCAGCAGTTTATCGTTTGAGGACTCCTACGAGCAGTACTTC
D gene: NA; CDR3 length: 14; J gene: TRBJ2-3; V gene: TRBV6-5; clone size: few; CDR3 protein: CASSRGESTDTQYF; CDR3 DNA: TGTGCCAGCAGCCGGGGTGAGAGCACAGATACGCAGTATTTT
D gene: NA; CDR3 length: 15; J gene: TRBJ2-5; V gene: TRBV19; clone size: NA; CDR3 protein: CASSIGGRDQETQYF; CDR3 DNA: TGTGCCAGTAGTATAGGGGGCAGGGACCAAGAGACCCAGTACTTC
D gene: TRBD1; CDR3 length: 16; J gene: TRBJ1-1; V gene: TRBV18; clone size: few; CDR3 protein: CASSPQIPGQGAIAFF; CDR3 DNA: TGTGCCAGCTCACCTCAAATCCCGGGACAGGGGGCGATAGCTTTCTTT
D gene: NA; CDR3 length: 12; J gene: TRBJ2-5; V gene: TRBV18; clone size: NA; CDR3 protein: CASSPIQETQYF; CDR3 DNA: TGTGCCAGCTCACCTATCCAAGAGACCCAGTACTTC
D gene: TRBD1; CDR3 length: 15; J gene: TRBJ2-7; V gene: TRBV5-6; clone size: NA; CDR3 protein: CASSSSSDRGYQQYF; CDR3 DNA: TGTGCCAGCAGCTCTTCCTCGGACAGGGGGTATCAGCAGTACTTC
D gene: TRBD2; CDR3 length: 15; J gene: TRBJ2-1; V gene: TRBV27; clone size: NA; CDR3 protein: CASSSYLGGGNEQFF; CDR3 DNA: TGTGCCAGCAGTTCTTATCTGGGCGGGGGTAATGAGCAGTTCTTC
D gene: NA; CDR3 length: 14; J gene: TRBJ1-1; V gene: TRBV5-4; clone size: NA; CDR3 protein: CASRKDSWNTEAFF; CDR3 DNA: TGTGCCAGCAGGAAGGACAGTTGGAACACTGAAGCTTTCTTT
D gene: NA; CDR3 length: 14; J gene: TRBJ2-5; V gene: TRBV19; clone size: few; CDR3 protein: CASRLGRGYETQYF; CDR3 DNA: TGTGCCAGTAGATTAGGCCGCGGGTACGAGACCCAGTACTTC
D gene: NA; CDR3 length: 15; J gene: TRBJ1-2; V gene: TRBV4-1; clone size: NA; CDR3 protein: CASSQDLGTLYGYTF; CDR3 DNA: TGCGCCAGCAGCCAAGATTTGGGGACACTTTATGGCTACACCTTC
D gene: TRBD1; CDR3 length: 13; J gene: TRBJ1-1; V gene: TRBV7-2; clone size: few; CDR3 protein: CASRFTGDPEAFF; CDR3 DNA: TGTGCCAGCAGATTCACAGGGGACCCTGAAGCTTTCTTT
D gene: NA; CDR3 length: 15; J gene: TRBJ1-1; V gene: TRBV9; clone size: NA; CDR3 protein: CASSVEGALNTEAFF; CDR3 DNA: TGTGCCAGCAGCGTAGAGGGAGCATTGAACACTGAAGCTTTCTTT
D gene: TRBD2; CDR3 length: 15; J gene: TRBJ2-7; V gene: TRBV4-3; clone size: NA; CDR3 protein: CASSQDWEGWREQYF; CDR3 DNA: TGCGCCAGCAGCCAAGATTGGGAGGGCTGGAGGGAGCAGTACTTC
D gene: NA; CDR3 length: 17; J gene: TRBJ1-5; V gene: TRBV5-1; clone size: few; CDR3 protein: CASSLAPVGRGNQPQHF; CDR3 DNA: TGCGCCAGCAGCTTGGCTCCTGTAGGGAGGGGGAATCAGCCCCAGCATTTT
D gene: NA; CDR3 length: 14; J gene: TRBJ2-5; V gene: TRBV7-7; clone size: few; CDR3 protein: CASSLAARAETQYF; CDR3 DNA: TGTGCCAGCAGCTTAGCGGCCAGGGCGGAGACCCAGTACTTC
D gene: TRBD1; CDR3 length: 13; J gene: TRBJ1-2; V gene: TRBV7-2; clone size: NA; CDR3 protein: CASSLGTGYGYTF; CDR3 DNA: TGTGCCAGCAGCTTAGGGACAGGGTATGGCTACACCTTC
D gene: NA; CDR3 length: 16; J gene: TRBJ2-3; V gene: TRBV14; clone size: many; CDR3 protein: CASSQDVGARTDTQYF; CDR3 DNA: TGTGCCAGCAGCCAAGATGTGGGGGCCAGGACAGATACGCAGTATTTT
D gene: NA; CDR3 length: 13; J gene: TRBJ1-1; V gene: TRBV15; clone size: NA; CDR3 protein: CATSREMNTEAFF; CDR3 DNA: TGTGCCACCAGCAGGGAGATGAACACTGAAGCTTTCTTT
D gene: TRBD1; CDR3 length: 15; J gene: TRBJ1-5; V gene: TRBV19; clone size: NA; CDR3 protein: CASSIKGAWGQPQHF; CDR3 DNA: TGTGCCAGTAGTATTAAGGGGGCGTGGGGTCAGCCCCAGCATTTT
D gene: TRBD1; CDR3 length: 17; J gene: TRBJ1-1; V gene: TRBV15; clone size: NA; CDR3 protein: CATSSGQALGGNTEAFF; CDR3 DNA: TGTGCCACCAGCAGTGGACAGGCGTTGGGAGGGAACACTGAAGCTTTCTTT
D gene: TRBD1; CDR3 length: 15; J gene: TRBJ1-2; V gene: TRBV6-6; clone size: few; CDR3 protein: CASSYRTGTDYGYTF; CDR3 DNA: TGTGCCAGCAGTTACAGGACAGGGACCGATTACGGCTACACCTTC
D gene: TRBD2; CDR3 length: 15; J gene: TRBJ2-2; V gene: TRBV7-2; clone size: NA; CDR3 protein: CASSRRTSFAGELFF; CDR3 DNA: TGTGCCAGCAGCCGCCGGACTAGCTTCGCCGGGGAGCTGTTTTTT
D gene: NA; CDR3 length: 13; J gene: TRBJ1-2; V gene: TRBV5-1; clone size: few; CDR3 protein: CASSLGENYGYTF; CDR3 DNA: TGCGCCAGCAGCTTGGGAGAAAACTATGGCTACACCTTC
D gene: TRBD2; CDR3 length: 15; J gene: TRBJ2-2; V gene: TRBV5-4; clone size: few; CDR3 protein: CASSFLAGNTGELFF; CDR3 DNA: TGTGCCAGCAGCTTCTTAGCGGGAAACACCGGGGAGCTGTTTTTT
D gene: TRBD1; CDR3 length: 15; J gene: TRBJ1-1; V gene: TRBV10-3; clone size: NA; CDR3 protein: CAISQSGDRGTEAFF; CDR3 DNA: TGTGCCATCAGCCAATCCGGGGACAGGGGGACTGAAGCTTTCTTT
D gene: TRBD1; CDR3 length: 15; J gene: TRBJ1-4; V gene: TRBV28; clone size: few; CDR3 protein: CASKFRTGGDEKLFF; CDR3 DNA: TGTGCCAGCAAATTTAGGACAGGGGGAGATGAAAAACTGTTTTTT
D gene: TRBD1; CDR3 length: 14; J gene: TRBJ2-1; V gene: TRBV6-5; clone size: few; CDR3 protein: CASSYTRTGNEQFF; CDR3 DNA: TGTGCCAGCAGTTACACCCGGACAGGGAATGAGCAGTTCTTC
D gene: TRBD2; CDR3 length: 17; J gene: TRBJ2-7; V gene: TRBV19; clone size: few; CDR3 protein: CASSPEVAGGLSYEQYF; CDR3 DNA: TGTGCCAGTAGTCCCGAGGTAGCGGGGGGATTGTCCTACGAGCAGTACTTC
D gene: TRBD1; CDR3 length: 14; J gene: TRBJ2-7; V gene: TRBV9; clone size: NA; CDR3 protein: CASSVGDRVYEQYF; CDR3 DNA: TGTGCCAGCAGCGTAGGGGACAGGGTCTACGAGCAGTACTTC
D gene: NA; CDR3 length: 16; J gene: TRBJ1-6; V gene: TRBV7-2; clone size: medium-sized; CDR3 protein: CASSLGLSRDNSPLHF; CDR3 DNA: TGTGCCAGCAGCTTAGGCCTGAGTCGGGATAATTCACCCCTCCACTTT
D gene: TRBD1; CDR3 length: 16; J gene: TRBJ1-4; V gene: TRBV15; clone size: few; CDR3 protein: CATSRPDRATNEKLFF; CDR3 DNA: TGTGCCACCAGCAGACCTGACAGGGCAACTAATGAAAAACTGTTTTTT